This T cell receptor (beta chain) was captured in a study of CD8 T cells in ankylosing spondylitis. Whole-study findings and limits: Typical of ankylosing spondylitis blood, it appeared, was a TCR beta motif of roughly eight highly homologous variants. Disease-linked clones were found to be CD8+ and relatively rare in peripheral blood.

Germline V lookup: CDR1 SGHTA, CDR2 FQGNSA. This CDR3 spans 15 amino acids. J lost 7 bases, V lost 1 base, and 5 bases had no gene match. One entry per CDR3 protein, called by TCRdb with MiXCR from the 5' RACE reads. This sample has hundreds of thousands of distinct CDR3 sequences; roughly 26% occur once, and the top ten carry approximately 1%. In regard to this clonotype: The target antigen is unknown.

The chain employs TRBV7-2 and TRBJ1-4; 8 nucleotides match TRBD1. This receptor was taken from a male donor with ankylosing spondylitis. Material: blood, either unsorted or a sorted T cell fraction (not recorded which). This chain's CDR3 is CASSLGQGRSEKLFF. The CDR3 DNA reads TGTGCCAGCAGCTTAGGACAGGGGCGATCTGAAAAACTGTTTTTT.